A single sample gave rise to the 26 T cell receptor beta chains below, sequenced in a study of regulatory T cells in long-lasting Graves disease. Researchers made TCR beta libraries by using iRepertoire HTBI primers and running Arm-PCR on CDR3 regions. TCRdb analysed the multiplex PCR reads with MiXCR anew, one entry per CDR3 protein. The table shows 550,000 to 700,000 distinct CDR3 sequences, with roughly a sixth occurring only once. The time point was: newly diagnosed GD, antithyroid drugs for less than 3 months. Following extraction of RNA from PBMCs, that RNA was used to make the TCR library. These records were also assigned to another study, of T cells in Graves' hyperthyroidism and ophthalmopathy.

The sample was peripheral blood mononuclear cells (PBMCs), taken at new diagnosis, from a patient treated with antithyroid drugs. The receptors stem from a man between 18 and 35 years old with Graves disease.

This clonotype was detected ten times or more. The chain carries TRBV3-1 and TRBJ1-5; D gene uncertain. Germline CDR1 LGHDT, CDR2 YNNKEL (reference sequence). V lost 0 bases and J 9 bases, leaving 9 bases between the germline ends. The CDR3 is 13 residues long. The chain's CDR3 is CASSQETGRPQHF. The CDR3, as DNA: TGTGCCAGCAGCCAAGAGACTGGGAGGCCCCAGCATTTT.

This clonotype was counted at least ten times. The chain links TRBV27 to TRBJ1-2; D is possibly TRBD1 (5 bases). The V end was cut by 2 bases, the J end by 4 bases, with 20 bases between. CDR1 and CDR2 (germline): MNHEY, SMNVEV (reference sequence). The CDR3 totals 17 residues. The CDR3 DNA reads as TGTGCCAGCAGTTTACAAGGGGCGGGCGGAGCTGTCTATGGCTACACCTTC. Translating gives CASSLQGAGGAVYGYTF.

Turning to this clonotype: A much larger clone lies one base from this, so it may be a read error. The genes are TRBV12-3 or TRBV12-4 and TRBJ2-5; 7 bases fit TRBD1. This CDR3 has 13 amino acids. V dropped 6 bases and J dropped 9; count of bases not matched to a gene: 10. The CDR3 region is CASRYRGLEAQYF. The CDR3 DNA follows: TGTGCCAGCAGGTACAGGGGATTGGAGGCCCAGTACTTC.

The chain has TRBV4-1 and TRBJ2-1; 13 bases are a match to TRBD2. Unmatched junction bases numbered 5, after V lost 0 bases and J lost 3 bases. Germline-derived CDR1 and CDR2 are MGHRA and YSYEKL. This CDR3 region has 18 residues. The CDR3 DNA follows: TGCGCCAGCAGCCAAGATAGGACTAGCGGGAGTTACTACAATGAGCAGTTCTTC. Translating it yields CASSQDRTSGSYYNEQFF.

This clonotype has at least ten counts. This rearrangement joins TRBV6-2 or TRBV6-3 to TRBJ2-7; 9 bases are shared with TRBD2. The trim removed 0 bases at V and 0 bases at J, leaving 6 bases unmatched. The CDR3 totals 17 residues. In germline, CDR1 is MNHEY, CDR2 SVGEGT. In DNA form, the CDR3 reads TGTGCCAGCAGTTACTCGATTTCTAGCGGGAACTCCTACGAGCAGTACTTC. Translating gives CASSYSISSGNSYEQYF.

The rearrangement links TRBV2 to TRBJ1-2; no firm D call. Germline CDR1 SNHLY, CDR2 FYNNEI. V lost 8 bases and J lost 0, with 10 bases in between. This CDR3 contains 13 residues. DNA of the CDR3: TGTGCCAGCTCACCAGAGACTAACTATGGCTACACCTTC. Translated: CASSPETNYGYTF.

V gene TRBV7-9 combines with J gene TRBJ2-5; D is unclear. The CDR3 covers 15 residues. Germline CDR1 is SEHNR and CDR2 is FQNEAQ (reference sequence). Trimming took 1 base from V and 4 from J, leaving 13 bases between them. This CDR3 reads CASSLEGLTGETQYF. CDR3 DNA: TGTGCCAGCAGCTTAGAAGGGTTGACGGGAGAGACCCAGTACTTC.

This clonotype occurred many times. V is TRBV27 and J is TRBJ2-3, with 7 bases matching TRBD1. CDR1 and CDR2 (germline): MNHEY, SMNVEV (reference sequence). The CDR3 totals 14 residues. Trimming at V came to 4 bases and at J to 4 bases, leaving 5 bases not matched to a gene. The CDR3 bases are TGTGCCAGCAGTTCGACAGGGATGCCAGATACGCAGTATTTT. This codes for CASSSTGMPDTQYF.

This clonotype was observed at least ten times. This sequence joins TRBV2 and TRBJ2-1; TRBD2 aligns across 8 bases. The CDR3 consists of 14 residues. Trimming took 7 bases from V and 5 from J; bases not matched to a gene: 7. CDR1 is SNHLY, CDR2 FYNNEI, per germline. CDR3 DNA: TGTGCCAGCAAGAATAGGCGGGGGGACAATGAGCAGTTCTTC. It translates to CASKNRRGDNEQFF.

This clonotype was picked up many times. The J gene is TRBJ1-3, the V gene TRBV27; a possible D gene is TRBD1 (5 bases). The germline V gene encodes CDR1 MNHEY and CDR2 SMNVEV (reference sequence). The length of the CDR3 is 18 residues. Trimming took 6 bases from V and 0 from J, leaving 21 bases between them. The CDR3 nucleotides read TGTGCCAGCAGCCCTCTTGGGGTTACAGGAAACTCTGGAAACACCATATATTTT. Translated: CASSPLGVTGNSGNTIYF.

This clonotype has at least ten counts. The chain couples TRBV28 to TRBJ1-2; D is possibly TRBD1 (5 bases). This CDR3 contains 13 residues. Per germline, CDR1 MDHEN and CDR2 SYDVKM. Trimming shortened V by 5 bases and J by 1 base, and 8 bases separated the two germline ends. This chain's CDR3 is CASSVDSNYGYTF. The DNA for the CDR3 is TGTGCCAGCAGTGTCGACAGTAACTATGGCTACACCTTC.

V usage is TRBV4-2 and J usage is TRBJ2-1; D gene ambiguous. V lost 4 bases to trimming and J lost 12 bases, with 13 bases between them. Germline CDR1 LGHNA, CDR2 YNFKEQ. The CDR3 runs to 12 residues. Written as DNA, the CDR3 is TGTGCCAGCAGCCCAGGTGGTCAGGTGCAGTTCTTC. Protein sequence: CASSPGGQVQFF.

The table lists this clonotype with a few counts. The genes are TRBV9 and TRBJ2-5; possibly TRBD1 or TRBD2 for D (5 bases each). Germline V gene sequence: CDR1 SGDLS, CDR2 YYNGEE. The V end lost 2 bases, the J end lost 5 bases, and 19 bases lay between the germline ends. This CDR3 region has 16 residues. CDR3 nucleotides: TGTGCCAGCAGCGTCGGGGTAGCAGGGTATCAGGAGACCCAGTACTTC. Translating gives CASSVGVAGYQETQYF. Based on the CDR3 plus reference TRBV9 and TRBJ2-5, the full variable domain is DSGVTQTPKHLITATGQRVTLRCSPRSGDLSVYWYQQSLDQGLQFLIQYYNGEERAKGNILERFSAQQFPDLHSELNLSSLELGDSALYFCASSVGVAGYQETQYFGPGTRLLVL.

This clonotype was seen ten or more times. This chain links TRBV30 with TRBJ2-7; no clear D. The germline CDR1 and CDR2 sequences are GTSNPN and SVGIG (reference sequence). The V end was cut by 0 bases, the J end by 2 bases, with 8 bases between. This CDR3 region has 13 residues. The CDR3 DNA sequence: TGTGCCTGGAGTGTAGGGCACCCCTACGAGCAGTACTTC. It is translated as CAWSVGHPYEQYF.

About this clonotype itself: Being one base from a much bigger clone, this may be a read error. The V and J genes are TRBV7-9 and TRBJ2-7; no definite D call. The CDR3 extends over 12 amino acids. Germline CDR1 is SEHNR and CDR2 is FQNEAQ (reference sequence). The CDR3 loop is CASSGLTYEQHF. The CDR3 DNA sequence: TGTGCCAGCAGCGGGTTAACCTACGAGCAGCACTTC.

This clonotype was seen ten or more times. This rearrangement joins TRBV5-1 to TRBJ2-3, with D perhaps TRBD1 (6 bases). Between the trimmed V and J ends, which lost 4 bases and 2 bases, there was a span of 11 bases. CDR3 length: 14 amino acids. Per germline, CDR1 SGHRS and CDR2 YFSETQ. CDR3 bases: TGCGCCAGCAGCCACACAGGGATCACAGATACGCAGTATTTT. Translation: CASSHTGITDTQYF.

This clonotype was seen more than once but under ten times. The chain has TRBV20-1 and TRBJ1-5; no reliable D call. Germline V gene lookup returns CDR1 DFQATT and CDR2 SNEGSKA (reference sequence). V lost 1 base and J 2 bases, leaving 9 bases between the germline ends. The CDR3 sequence is 14 residues long. The CDR3 loop reads CSARVGGGNQPQHF. For the CDR3, the DNA is TGCAGTGCTAGAGTGGGCGGGGGCAATCAGCCCCAGCATTTT.

This clonotype was observed at least ten times. The chain joins TRBV30 to TRBJ1-1; D not certain. Germline V lookup: CDR1 GTSNPN, CDR2 SVGIG (reference sequence). Between the trimmed V and J ends, which lost 5 bases and 6 bases, there was a span of 10 bases. The CDR3 runs to 11 residues. CDR3 loop: CAWALWAEAFF. For the CDR3, the DNA is TGTGCCTGGGCTCTCTGGGCTGAAGCTTTCTTT.

This clonotype was seen more than once but under ten times. This chain connects TRBV30 to TRBJ2-7, with D unclear. Looked up from germline, CDR1 is GTSNPN and CDR2 is SVGIG (reference sequence). The CDR3 consists of 13 residues. The germline V and J ends were trimmed by 4 bases and 1 base, with 11 bases remaining between them. CDR3 nucleotide sequence: TGTGCCTGGAAGGTGGACGGTTCCTACGAGCAGTACTTC. It is translated as CAWKVDGSYEQYF.

This clonotype appeared many times. The gene calls are TRBV7-9 and TRBJ2-7, with 9 bases matching TRBD1. Germline V lookup: CDR1 SEHNR, CDR2 FQNEAQ (reference sequence). This CDR3 contains 18 residues. The V gene end was trimmed by 1 base and the J gene end by 1 base; junction bases not matched to a gene: 11. The CDR3 here is CASSLGRLGQGISYEQYF. CDR3 nucleotide sequence: TGTGCCAGCAGCTTAGGCCGACTAGGACAGGGGATTTCCTACGAGCAGTACTTC.

Concerning this clonotype: The junction departs from the called germline gene at one end, perhaps through a read error. This chain uses TRBV6-5 with TRBJ1-2, with D maybe TRBD1 (5 bases). CDR3 length equals 15 residues. The germline gives CDR1 MNHEY, CDR2 SVGAGI. CDR3 region: CVSSYTGLGNYGYTF. CDR3 bases: TGTGTCAGCAGTTACACAGGTCTCGGTAACTATGGCTACACCTTC.

This clonotype was observed once. This may be a read error, as it is one base from a much larger clone. This rearrangement joins TRBV11-2 to TRBJ2-2; 11 bases match TRBD2. This CDR3 comprises 19 residues. Germline assignment: CDR1 SGHAT and CDR2 FQNNGV. The DNA of the CDR3 is TGTGCCAGCAGCCACCCGACTAGCGGGGAAGAGCAAAACACCGGGGAGCTGGTTTTT. This codes for CASSHPTSGEEQNTGELVF.

The V call is TRBV5-4, the J call TRBJ1-3; D might be TRBD1 (5 bases). Germline loops: CDR1 SGHNT, CDR2 YYREEE (reference sequence). The CDR3 contains 15 residues. The V end was cut by 1 base, the J end by 0 bases, with 8 bases between. CDR3 region: CASSLHGASGNTIYF. DNA for the CDR3: TGTGCCAGCAGCTTGCATGGGGCCTCTGGAAACACCATATATTTT. Filled out from reference TRBV5-4 and TRBJ1-3, the complete variable domain reads ETGVTQSPTHLIKTRGQQVTLRCSSQSGHNTVSWYQQALGQGPQFIFQYYREEENGRGNFPPRFSGLQFPNYSSELNVNALELDDSALYLCASSLHGASGNTIYFGEGSWLTVV.

The chain uses TRBV30 and TRBJ2-1; tentatively, D is TRBD1 (6 bases). Germline CDR1 is GTSNPN and CDR2 is SVGIG (reference sequence). This CDR3 contains 12 residues. V was cut by 8 bases and J by 6 bases, with 14 bases left in between. The CDR3 sequence is CALRQDLNEQFF. CDR3 bases: TGTGCCCTTCGACAGGATCTCAATGAGCAGTTCTTC.

This clonotype turned up a few times. The chain recombines TRBV7-6 with TRBJ1-1, with D hard to call. The CDR3 has 14 residues. Deletions cut 3 bases from V and 0 bases from J, with 8 bases between. CDR1 and CDR2 (germline): SGHVS, FNYEAQ. The DNA for the CDR3 is TGTGCCAGCAGCTTCGGAACAATGAACACTGAAGCTTTCTTT. Its protein is CASSFGTMNTEAFF. Looking up the rest from reference TRBV7-6 and TRBJ1-1 gives the full variable domain: GAGVSQSPRYKVTKRGQDVALRCDPISGHVSLYWYRQALGQGPEFLTYFNYEAQQDKSGLPNDRFSAERPEGSISTLTIQRTEQRDSAMYRCASSFGTMNTEAFFGQGTRLTVV.

This chain links TRBV20-1 with TRBJ2-7; D might be TRBD1 (7 bases). The CDR3 has 17 residues. V dropped 0 bases and J dropped 5 bases, with 23 bases sitting between them. The V gene's germline CDR1 is DFQATT and CDR2 SNEGSKA (reference sequence). CDR3 sequence reads: CSAREDPPRGRRNEQYF. CDR3 sequence (DNA): TGCAGTGCTAGAGAGGACCCCCCCAGGGGGAGGCGGAACGAGCAGTACTTC.